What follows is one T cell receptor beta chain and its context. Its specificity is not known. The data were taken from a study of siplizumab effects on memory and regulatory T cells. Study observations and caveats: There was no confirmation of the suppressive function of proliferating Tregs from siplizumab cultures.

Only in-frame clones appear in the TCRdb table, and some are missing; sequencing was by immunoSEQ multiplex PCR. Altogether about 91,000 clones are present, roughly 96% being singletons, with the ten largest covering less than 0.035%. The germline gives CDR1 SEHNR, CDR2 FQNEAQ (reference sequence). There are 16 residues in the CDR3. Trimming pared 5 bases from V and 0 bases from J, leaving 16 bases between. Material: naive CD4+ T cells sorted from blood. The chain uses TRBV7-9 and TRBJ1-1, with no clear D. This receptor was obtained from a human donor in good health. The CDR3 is CASSPVRWSLNTEAFF. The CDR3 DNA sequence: TGTGCCAGCAGCCCCGTTAGGTGGTCTTTGAACACTGAAGCTTTCTTT.